This TCR beta chain was identified during a study of cytotoxic CD8 clonotypes in ibrutinib-treated CLL. The overall study: Productive templates averaged around 250,000 per sample, and productive rearrangements around 97,000. Study results and caveats: Age-matched healthy donor levels were exceeded by baseline clonality, which tracked circulating CD8+ T-cell counts.

Trimming took off 6 bases at V and 0 bases at J, with 11 bases between the two ends. The CDR3 spans 14 residues. Germline V gene data show CDR1 as SGHTA and CDR2 as FQGNSA. This clone was detected once. Its specificity is unknown. Only in-frame clones appear in the TCRdb table, and some are missing; sequencing was by immunoSEQ multiplex PCR. The sample carries more than 85,000 clones, approximately 80% recorded once. The chain has TRBV7-2 and TRBJ2-5; tentatively, D is TRBD1 (6 bases). The input for sequencing was PBMCs, taken after 24 months of ibrutinib treatment. This sequence was found in a human donor with chronic lymphocytic leukemia. Written as DNA, the CDR3 is TGTGCCAGCAGAAACGGACAGTACCAAGAGACCCAGTACTTC. Its translation is CASRNGQYQETQYF.